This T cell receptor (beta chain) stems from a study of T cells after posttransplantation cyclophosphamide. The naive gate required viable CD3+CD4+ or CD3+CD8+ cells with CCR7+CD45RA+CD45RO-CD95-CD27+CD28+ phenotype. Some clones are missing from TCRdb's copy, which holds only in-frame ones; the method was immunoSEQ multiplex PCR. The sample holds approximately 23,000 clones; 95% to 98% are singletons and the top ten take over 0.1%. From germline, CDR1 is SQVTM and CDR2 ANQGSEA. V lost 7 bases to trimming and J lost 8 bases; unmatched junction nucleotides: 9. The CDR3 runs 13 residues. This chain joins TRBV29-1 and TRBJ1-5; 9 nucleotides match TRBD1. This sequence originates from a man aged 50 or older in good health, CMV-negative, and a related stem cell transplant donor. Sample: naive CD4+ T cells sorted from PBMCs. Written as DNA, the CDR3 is TGCAGCGCCGCAGGACAGGGGTTTGAGCCCCAGCATTTT. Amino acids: CSAAGQGFEPQHF.